Listed below are T cell receptor beta chains from one sample, sequenced in a study of cytomegalovirus exposure and HLA in healthy donors. Measured with immunoSEQ multiplex PCR; TCRdb has only the in-frame clones, and not every one. The data show around 220,000 clones, 65% to 80% seen once. Sequencing used PBMCs. These receptors were obtained from a girl under 10 years old in good health and CMV-seronegative. Each CDR3 is given without its conserved first and last residue. Fields, in order: CDR3 length, V gene, J gene, CDR3 protein.

length: 14
V: TRBV2
J: TRBJ2-5
CDR3: ASSDFLGLAGETQY

length: 14
V: TRBV7-3
J: TRBJ2-1
CDR3: ASSPMEAGLRNEQF

length: 13
V: TRBV10-1
J: TRBJ2-1
CDR3: ASSEGTSTWNEQF

length: 12
V: TRBV29-1
J: TRBJ1-1
CDR3: SVRGVVMNTEAF

length: 10
V: TRBV12-5
J: TRBJ2-7
CDR3: ASGLSAYEQY

length: 11
V: TRBV4-1
J: TRBJ2-1
CDR3: ASSQDPLGEQF

length: 12
V: TRBV9
J: TRBJ1-5
CDR3: ASGEAGAGQPQH

length: 12
V: TRBV18
J: TRBJ1-1
CDR3: ASSGGAVNTEAF

length: 13
V: TRBV6-5
J: TRBJ2-1
CDR3: ASILRLEGYNEQF

length: 12
V: TRBV29-1
J: TRBJ2-1
CDR3: SVGSGGYGNEQF

length: 13
V: TRBV4-1
J: TRBJ2-3
CDR3: ASSQVAGSTDTQY

length: 12
V: TRBV5-1
J: TRBJ1-1
CDR3: ASSLTGENTEAF

length: 12
V: TRBV7-9
J: TRBJ1-1
CDR3: ASSYGTGGTEAF

length: 11
V: TRBV5-4
J: TRBJ2-7
CDR3: ASSFGVGRGEY

length: 14
V: TRBV7-9
J: TRBJ2-5
CDR3: SSSSLSGGSPETQY

length: 15
V: TRBV5-4
J: TRBJ1-2
CDR3: ASSPAGPPRGNYGYT

length: 14
V: TRBV4-2
J: TRBJ2-3
CDR3: ASSRVAGGSTDTQY

length: 12
V: TRBV10-2
J: TRBJ2-5
CDR3: ASSDGLAQETQY

length: 13
V: TRBV25-1
J: TRBJ2-1
CDR3: ASSESSGSYNEQF

length: 12
V: TRBV6-5
J: TRBJ1-1
CDR3: ASSVGTTRTEAF

length: 13
V: TRBV7-9
J: TRBJ1-1
CDR3: ASSPRTGRSTEAF

length: 15
V: TRBV7-3
J: TRBJ2-5
CDR3: ASSLTGPDRGQETQY

length: 13
V: TRBV5-4
J: TRBJ2-2
CDR3: ASSPGSDSGGELF

length: 12
V: TRBV2
J: TRBJ2-7
CDR3: ASSDLAGAREQY

length: 13
V: TRBV5-1
J: TRBJ2-7
CDR3: ASSSEPGQAYEQY

length: 12
V: TRBV5-5
J: TRBJ2-7
CDR3: ASSLTSGNYEQY

length: 14
V: TRBV4-2
J: TRBJ1-1
CDR3: ASSQALSGFLTEAF

length: 10
V: TRBV2
J: TRBJ2-3
CDR3: ASTSGRDTQY

length: 16
V: TRBV9
J: TRBJ2-1
CDR3: ASSRASSGTILGNEQF

length: 11
V: TRBV5-4
J: TRBJ2-1
CDR3: ASSYLLDNEQF

length: 13
V: TRBV25-1
J: TRBJ2-7
CDR3: ASRRGSSGAYEQY